These T cell receptor beta chains were read from a single sample in a study of T cells after yellow fever vaccination. Using its own MiXCR run on the 5' RACE reads, TCRdb lists one record per CDR3 protein. In the table there are approximately 96,000 distinct CDR3 sequences, approximately 9% of which are singletons. The source was CD8+ T cells not binding an NS4B(214-222) dextramer, sorted from PBMCs, collected about 2 weeks after the first yellow fever vaccination. These receptors were collected from a man younger than 30 who received the YFV17D yellow fever vaccine. The conserved cysteine and the conserved F or W are not part of the CDR3 here.

J gene: TRBJ2-1
V gene: TRBV20-1
CDR3 protein: SAPPVSYNEQF

J gene: TRBJ1-1
V gene: TRBV2
CDR3 protein: ATQGRAGNTEAF

J gene: TRBJ1-5
V gene: TRBV7-9
CDR3 protein: ASSLGQGGLGNQPQH

J gene: TRBJ2-1
V gene: TRBV9
CDR3 protein: ASSARQSGNEQF

J gene: TRBJ1-6
V gene: TRBV12-3/TRBV12-4
CDR3 protein: ASSPAGLGAPLH

J gene: TRBJ2-3
V gene: TRBV7-8
CDR3 protein: ASSPTSGLTDTQY

J gene: TRBJ2-1
V gene: TRBV11-1
CDR3 protein: ASSSSGVGSGSSYNEQF

J gene: TRBJ2-7
V gene: TRBV6-2/TRBV6-3
CDR3 protein: ASSYDTSGGISYDQY

J gene: TRBJ2-5
V gene: TRBV6-5
CDR3 protein: ASSYSEGGRETQY

J gene: TRBJ2-7
V gene: TRBV3-1
CDR3 protein: ASSQAASGPEQY

J gene: TRBJ2-5
V gene: TRBV4-3
CDR3 protein: ASSQDFWTSGGENQETQY

J gene: TRBJ2-1
V gene: TRBV2
CDR3 protein: ASSGPLGNEQF

J gene: TRBJ2-1
V gene: TRBV14
CDR3 protein: ASSPPRSGGARDEQF

J gene: TRBJ2-1
V gene: TRBV6-2/TRBV6-3
CDR3 protein: ASSYFGTAVSNEQF

J gene: TRBJ1-1
V gene: TRBV12-3/TRBV12-4
CDR3 protein: ASSLRGHTEAF

J gene: TRBJ1-2
V gene: TRBV7-8
CDR3 protein: ASSLAFSGQYYGYT

J gene: TRBJ2-3
V gene: TRBV6-1
CDR3 protein: ASSDFIGGQADTQY

J gene: TRBJ2-5
V gene: TRBV7-9
CDR3 protein: ASSSPPSETQY

J gene: TRBJ2-2
V gene: TRBV20-1
CDR3 protein: SARVAPNQRGYKANTGELF

J gene: TRBJ2-3
V gene: TRBV7-8
CDR3 protein: ASSLGGLAITDTQY

J gene: TRBJ2-1
V gene: TRBV11-3
CDR3 protein: ASSFYGGGSYNEQF

J gene: TRBJ1-5
V gene: TRBV4-2
CDR3 protein: ASTSGDGVNQPQH

J gene: TRBJ2-3
V gene: TRBV4-3
CDR3 protein: ASSQVLGDTQY

J gene: TRBJ1-5
V gene: TRBV30
CDR3 protein: AWSWGTANQPQH

J gene: TRBJ1-1
V gene: TRBV2
CDR3 protein: ASNRADTEAF

J gene: TRBJ1-5
V gene: TRBV7-9
CDR3 protein: ASSFGGEPQH

J gene: TRBJ2-3
V gene: TRBV7-2
CDR3 protein: ASSSLAASTDTQY

J gene: TRBJ2-3
V gene: TRBV5-4
CDR3 protein: ASSQLGGRTDTQY

J gene: TRBJ2-7
V gene: TRBV7-2
CDR3 protein: ASSLGRRGDRSYEQY

J gene: TRBJ2-6
V gene: TRBV12-3/TRBV12-4
CDR3 protein: ASSFRVGTILSGANVLT